This T cell receptor (beta chain) was profiled in a study of cytomegalovirus exposure and HLA in healthy donors (TCRdb year 2017). For context, the study as a whole: An earlier analysis of several hundred of the donors reported around 280 Gb of sequence data and approximately 120 million unique TCR beta sequences obtained from roughly 170 million T cells. Approximately 300 gigabases of sequencing data and around 88 million unique TCR sequences made up an early release that covered several hundred HLA-typed donors. The genetic ancestry cluster associated with self-reported Caucasian donors included 81% of the roughly 400 genotyped donors. The study was designed to test whether signatures of past pathogen exposure could be identified by cataloging public T cell receptors. Using immunosequencing, the study profiled T cell repertoires from around 680 subjects and related those repertoires to cytomegalovirus serostatus. In addition to the first cohort of several hundred subjects, a separate validation cohort of approximately 120 different subjects was used. To predict cytomegalovirus infection status, the study combined high-throughput TCR immunosequencing, statistical association of individual TCRs with disease status, and machine learning. A later analysis re-analyzed previously published TCR beta repertoires from about 730 donors and added high-resolution HLA genotyping to study TCR occurrence patterns. In the later analysis, no new phenotypic data were used to find candidate immune exposures; instead, reliance was placed on TCR beta sequences and their occurrence across donors. In an earlier analysis of roughly 580 of the donors, high-throughput TCR beta sequencing was used to judge whether each TCR beta V gene segment behaved as functional or pseudogenic. Donor age, sex, ethnicity and CMV serostatus were compiled alongside the repertoire data. A later genetic analysis took genome-wide SNP genotypes for about 55% of the 666 donors and used that subset as a discovery cohort. Every repertoire in the discovery cohort had been generated on one and the same sequencing platform. Both class I and class II loci were covered by HLA typing, at four-digit resolution. The number of typed donors differed by locus: about 629-640 for A, B, C, DRB1 and DQB1; approximately 520 for DQA1; some 610 for DPA1; and 450 to 480 for DPB1. Roughly five DR-DQ haplotypes were handled as single units for association and clustering because linkage in the cohort was strong. Among almost 400 genotyped donors of the cohort, an average of 235,054 unique TCR beta nucleotide sequences were sequenced per donor, roughly 20% of them non-productive.

Notes on this clone: There is no known antigen for this receptor. Base qualities are missing; no much larger clone stands one base away.

Library preparation used the immunoSEQ multiplex PCR assay. The multiplex PCR relied on a mix of 60 forward primers for TCR Vbeta segments and 13 reverse primers for TCR Jbeta segments. Amplification of the CDR3 region of rearranged TCR beta genes was performed with a multiplex PCR assay on genomic DNA. Amplified TCR beta libraries were sequenced as 87-base-pair reads on the Illumina HiSeq System. As for how the authors treated the data: In a later analysis, roughly 80 million unique TCR beta chains were counted across the 500 to 850 repertoires, and around 11 million of these chains were shared by at least two donors. Raw reads were error-corrected and collapsed into unique sequences by a nearest-neighbor algorithm in which closely related sequences were merged to remove PCR and sequencing errors. Alignment of CDR3 sequences to IMGT reference sequences was used to assign V, D and J gene segments. For a sequence to be retained, at least a six-nucleotide match to both a V gene segment and a J gene segment was required. A rearrangement was called productive if the CDR3 had no stop codons and remained in frame with V and J, and every other rearrangement was called non-productive. Following IMGT convention, CDR3 was defined as the stretch from the second conserved V-encoded cysteine up to the conserved J-encoded phenylalanine. The earlier analysis of about 610 of the donors excluded sequences that lacked an unambiguous match to a single V gene segment. In an earlier analysis of 450 to 700 of the donors, V segments were called functional above 56.7% productive rearrangements and were called segregating when the between-donor standard deviation exceeded 5%. A statistical classification framework was built for diagnosing cytomegalovirus status from the catalog of TCR beta chain sequences. A later analysis assigned V and J genes by comparing TCR nucleotide sequences with IMGT/GENE-DB human TR gene sequences. A later analysis assigned CDR3 sequences and most-parsimonious VDJ recombination scenarios with the TCRdist pipeline. In a later analysis, every TCR beta chain was defined by the combination of its CDR3 amino acid sequence and its V-gene family, and reads without a unique V-gene family were dropped. As a way to deal with suspected cross-contamination and a sequencing artifact, a later analysis dropped approximately 570 nucleotide sequences that were highly shared and had low generation probability. In a later analysis, a clonal expansion index for each public chain was calculated from normalized within-repertoire ranks of inferred template counts. In a later analysis, generation probabilities were computed with a VDJ recombination model fitted to out-of-frame rearrangements, and the resulting probabilities were checked against IGoR. Hypergeometric tests were used in a later analysis to score TCR-TCR, TCR-HLA and TCR-CMV co-occurrence, with a repertoire-size bias correction applied to the TCR pairs. False discovery rates were estimated in a later analysis by permuting HLA or CMV assignments 20 times. In a later analysis, co-occurring TCRs were grouped using DBSCAN, and TCRdist sequence similarity was added for clustering within HLA-allele-positive subsets. Repertoires with fewer than 30,000 or more than 120,000 public chains, plus five repertoires with anomalous nucleotide sharing, were excluded from co-occurrence clustering. Held by TCRdb, this immuneACCESS table contains in-frame sequences only and omits some clones. Under half of the omission traces to an unresolved V gene where checked; the cause of the rest is unknown. That table gives V, J and clone size, and the DNA gave D and trimming. This sample lists under 110,000 clones; 80% to 90% were detected once. Roughly 1.6% of the sample belongs to the ten largest clones.

The paper as a whole reports these results and caveats: The study listed approximately 160 TCR beta chains as associated with cytomegalovirus. In an earlier analysis of 450 to 750 of the donors, most TCR beta V segments appeared in productive rearrangements about 90% or about 30% of the time, broadly matching IMGT annotations. A later analysis associated 16,951 TCR beta sequences with specific HLA alleles at a false discovery rate of 0.05. Linkage disequilibrium might explain the correlated functional status among segregating V segments, but an unknown experimental factor could not be excluded. According to a later analysis, most CMV-associated TCR beta chains appeared to be HLA-restricted, and the HLA associations seemed to be driven largely by CMV exposure. Because some donors lacked HLA typing at each locus, the association tests relied only on the typed subset. A further reported finding was that TCR beta sequences accurately predicted the HLA-A and HLA-B alleles for most subjects in the first cohort. In a later analysis, the rate of TCR association differed among HLA loci, with DRB1 alleles having the most associated TCRs and HLA-C alleles having the fewest. Because the 87-base-pair reads could not distinguish some IMGT-functional V segments, including TRBV6-2 and TRBV6-3, those segments were excluded. In vitro tests confirmed that a few of the cytomegalovirus-associated TCR beta chains recognize cytomegalovirus antigens. In both the original and validation cohorts, the classifier was reported to diagnose cytomegalovirus status with high specificity and sensitivity. This cohort had only TCR beta chains sequenced, and the lack of alpha or paired-chain data limited which features could be detected. According to the authors, the approach could potentially be generalized to other disease states and immunological phenotypes. The earlier analysis of 587 of the donors excluded 15 to 20 rarely observed V segments, including chromosome 9 orphons, because counts were too low. A group of highly shared sequence variants was considered likely to be a technical artifact of the sequencing pipeline. A later analysis reported that several top co-occurrence clusters appeared linked to parvovirus B19, influenza, CMV and Epstein-Barr virus. Across donors, most TCR sequences were observed very rarely, whereas some public TCRs were present in many individuals. The only immune exposure information available for the cohort was CMV serostatus. When HLA alleles, especially DR and DQ, strongly co-occurred, attributing TCR associations to individual alleles was difficult. A later genetic analysis reported fewer N-insertions in productive TCRs among donors in an Asian-associated ancestry cluster than the roughly 620-donor mean. A later genetic analysis associated a missense DCLRE1C variant with V-gene and J-gene trimming of TCR beta chains, and an independent cohort replicated the association. A later analysis found that HLA-associated TCR beta chains were more clonally expanded and had lower generation probabilities than equally common non-associated chains. Roughly uniform sequencing depth across donors was assumed in presence/absence analyses, although this assumption may not hold.

There are 15 amino acids in the CDR3, from cysteine to phenylalanine inclusive. Just CDR3 DNA is preserved here, 45 bases in frame from base 1. From a lookup of the germline V gene, CDR1 and CDR2 are SGHTA and FQGNSA. Trimming at the junction amounts to 8 bases on V and 6 bases on J, and the germline ends lie 20 bases apart. The cohort comprised hundreds of healthy bone marrow donors. At the time of sampling, every cohort member was nominally healthy, though immune exposures that went unrecorded were likely present. The donor was CMV seronegative and was included in the group of 352 seronegative cohort members. Each donor provided a peripheral blood sample, and peripheral blood mononuclear cells were used for TCR beta sequencing. The Qiagen DNeasy Blood Extraction Kit was used to extract genomic DNA from the blood cell samples.

The chain joins TRBV7-2 to TRBJ1-5, with TRBD1 perhaps the D gene, on 5 matching bases. This clonotype was obtained from a man aged 50-59 years in good health and CMV-seronegative. Source material: PBMCs. The CDR3 here reads CASGQNQGGRQPQHF. At the DNA level, the sequence is TGTGCCAGCGGGCAGAATCAGGGAGGGCGTCAGCCCCAGCATTTT. The reference TRBV7-2 and TRBJ1-5 proteins fill in what lies around the CDR3, so the full variable domain reads GAGVSQSPSNKVTEKGKDVELRCDPISGHTALYWYRQSLGQGLEFLIYFQGNSAPDKSGLPSDRFSAERTGGSVSTLTIQRTQQEDSAVYLCASGQNQGGRQPQHFGDGTRLSIL.